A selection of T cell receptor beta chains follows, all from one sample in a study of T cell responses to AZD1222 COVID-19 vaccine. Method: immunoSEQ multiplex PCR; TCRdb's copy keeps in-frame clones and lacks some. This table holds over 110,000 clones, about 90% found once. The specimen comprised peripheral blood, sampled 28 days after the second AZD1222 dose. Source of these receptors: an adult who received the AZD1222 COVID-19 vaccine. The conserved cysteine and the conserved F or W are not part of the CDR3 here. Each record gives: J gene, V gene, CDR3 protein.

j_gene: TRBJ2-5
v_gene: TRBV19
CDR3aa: ASSLIWGQGETQY

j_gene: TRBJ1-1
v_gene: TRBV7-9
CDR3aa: ASSLGLPTEAF

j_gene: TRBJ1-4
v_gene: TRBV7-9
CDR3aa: ASSLGGTGHEKLF

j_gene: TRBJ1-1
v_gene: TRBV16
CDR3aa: ASSQSRGKGTEAF

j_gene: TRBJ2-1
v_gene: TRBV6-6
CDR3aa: ASSYSGKPEQF

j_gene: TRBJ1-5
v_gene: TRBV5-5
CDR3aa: ASSSTGIIAGNNQPQH

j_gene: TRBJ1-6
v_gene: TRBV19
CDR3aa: ASSLFNQRQP

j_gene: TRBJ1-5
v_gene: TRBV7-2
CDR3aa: ASSLGLSQH

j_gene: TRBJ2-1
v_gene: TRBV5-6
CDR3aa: ASSLYTPTGKFYNEQF

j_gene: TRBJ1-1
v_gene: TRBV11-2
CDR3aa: ASSRRQGIGDKNTEAF

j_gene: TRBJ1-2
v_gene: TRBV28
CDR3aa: ASRGVGTSQGYT

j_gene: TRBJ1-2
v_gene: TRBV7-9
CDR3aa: ASSIGQGRSINYGYT

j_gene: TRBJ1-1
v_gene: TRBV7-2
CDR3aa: ASSGTSLMITEAF